This T cell receptor (beta chain) was recovered during a study of beta chain features in type 1 diabetes (dated by TCRdb to 2016 to 2019). About the investigation overall: Mean age, gender distribution, total cell number and subset yield did not differ between patients and healthy donors. A total of 107,917,701 sorted cells were examined across all samples, and the number of cells per subset was strongly correlated with RNA yield. In the study, recently diagnosed type 1 diabetes patients and matched healthy donors were compared on the TCRB repertoires of their sorted circulating CD4+ T cell subsets. Naive and central memory subsets were obtained from all 30 or so donors, but regulatory and stem cell-like memory subsets were isolated from only 8 patients and about 8 healthy donors. The paper as a whole reports these results and caveats: A moderate but significant shortening of TCRB CDR3 length was observed in type 1 diabetes patients in all four CD4+ subsets. Because small numbers of individuals were included in the HLA sub-analyses, any influence of HLA type on TCRB rearrangement was left unresolved. Shorter templates might be favored by PCR, yet because patient and control samples were amplified and corrected together, any such skew would affect both groups equally. At VDJ recombination sites, type 1 diabetes patients had fewer insertions and more deleted nucleotides, which implies abnormalities in thymic rearrangement. Because cDNA was sequenced instead of genomic DNA, highly expressing activated cells could be over-represented, though the groups showed no difference in activation or CD3 levels. Naive, central memory and regulatory TCRB repertoires appeared to be more similar among patients than among healthy donors.

Each donor gave one peripheral blood draw, averaging around 120 mL, which was collected into heparinised tubes. Using a panel that included CD45RO, CCR7, CD25, CD127, CD95 and CD27, naive, central memory, regulatory and stem cell-like memory CD4+ T cells were sorted on a BD FACSAria II. Every sorted population had a purity above 95%. PBMCs were isolated immediately by Lymphoprep density gradient centrifugation and stained directly without culture. Samples were stained and sorted in pairs, with one healthy donor and one patient per experiment, so that batch effects were minimized. CDR1 is given as SGHRS and CDR2 as YFSETQ, both from the germline V gene. V loses 1 base, J loses 4 bases, and the germline ends lie 11 bases apart. The CDR3 holds 14 amino acids from the cysteine to the phenylalanine. CDR3 DNA is the only sequence kept; it has 42 bases, read in frame from the first base. The High Capacity cDNA Reverse Transcription Kit was used to reverse transcribe all of the isolated RNA, meaning that expressed TCRB transcripts were what got sequenced. Deep immunoSEQ sequencing was applied to naive, central memory and regulatory T cell samples, giving an average of about 3.6 million total reads per sample. Sorted cells were lysed in RLT buffer, and RNA was extracted using DNase-treated RNeasy Micro or Mini kits according to cell number. Each cell subset was processed on its own to prevent cross-contamination, while patient and healthy donor samples were processed together. The immunoSEQ multiplex PCR was used to amplify TCRB sequences from cDNA, yielding 87-bp fragments that span the CDR3 region. Sequencing of the amplicons was performed on the Illumina HiSeq platform. The authors' pipeline ran thus. PCR bias was corrected computationally using synthetic template baselines, and reads within Hamming distance 2 were collapsed, with unmergeable singletons discarded. Reads were aligned against IMGT so that V, D and J genes, CDR3 length and insertions or deletions at six rearrangement sites could be assigned. Within each subset, clonotype counts were normalized to the number of sorted cells before true diversity and Gini coefficients were calculated with the tcR R package. The overlap coefficient, calculated on TCRB nucleotide sequences, was used to quantify repertoire sharing. As a proxy for the pre-selection repertoire, out-of-frame TCRB sequences from naive cells were analyzed. The clones in this table, taken by TCRdb from immuneACCESS, are in-frame only. Not every clone is retained; where verified, under half of the shortfall comes from an unresolved V gene, and the cause of the rest is unknown. For V, J and clone size, that table is used; D and trimming come from the DNA. This sample is represented by a few hundred thousand clones; over 12% of them were singletons. The leading ten clones occupy more than 0.015% of the sample.

This clone was picked up a small number of times. What antigen it recognizes has not been identified. Base qualities are missing; no much larger clone stands one base away. This sequence uses TRBV5-1 and TRBJ1-1, with the D gene too uncertain to name. The TCR comes from a man younger than 30 with type 1 diabetes. Sequenced material: naive CD4+ T cells from blood. Reading the label with the study, this specimen's cell subset or site is: true naive CD4+ T cells. The nucleotides are TGCGCCAGCAGCTTGTTGGTAGATAGCACTGAAGCTTTCTTT. This codes for CASSLLVDSTEAFF.